This record concerns one T cell receptor (beta chain) sequence. As yet, its antigen is unknown. Germline V gene sequence: CDR1 SGHTA, CDR2 FQGNSA. The junction had 5 bases not matched to a gene; V was cut back by 3 bases and J by 2 bases. This CDR3 spans 15 amino acids. The sample is drawn from a study of blood T cells in healthy people across ages. Study-level findings and limits: TCR beta diversity per million T cells fell roughly linearly with age. It was held that the diversity estimates obtained from one million T cells were underestimates.

Total RNA was isolated from each sample in quantities of at least 5 micrograms. The use of a sample-barcoded 5' primer and a J-beta primer mix characterized a second PCR of about 6 to 11 cycles. Tagging of each cDNA molecule was performed by a template-switch adaptor with 12 random nucleotides. MiXCR, run by TCRdb on the 5' RACE reads, gives a single entry per CDR3 protein. The data hold fewer than 2,000,000 distinct CDR3 sequences, with about two fifths observed a single time. This receptor was taken from a human donor in good health. The sample consisted of blood. The chain is built from TRBV7-2 and TRBJ2-5; 8 bases match TRBD2. The CDR3 bases are TGTACCAGCAGCTTGGCGGGGGGTGGGCAAGAGACCCAGTACTTC. Translation gives CTSSLAGGGQETQYF.